The sequence of this T cell receptor beta chain was determined in a study of response to subunit inactivated influenza vaccine. Study-wide results and limits: Few new T cells, the authors suggested, are recruited by each seasonal influenza vaccination.

Via MiXCR, TCRdb re-called the RT-PCR reads, giving one row per CDR3 protein. The sample includes under 950,000 distinct CDR3 sequences, 21% of them seen just once. CDR1 is MNHEY and CDR2 is SVGEGT in the germline V gene. The CDR3 spans 15 residues. V lost 6 bases and J lost 0, with 12 bases in between. This clonotype occurred a few times. What it binds is not known. Sequenced material: PBMCs from blood, taken more than 4 days after vaccination. The source of this sequence is a man between 45 and 60 years old who received an inactivated influenza vaccine. The chain couples TRBV6-2 or TRBV6-3 to TRBJ1-5; no clear D gene. For the CDR3, the DNA is TGTGCCAGCAGACACTCCGCTTTTAGCAATCAGCCCCAGCATTTT. It codes for CASRHSAFSNQPQHF.